This note documents a single TCR beta chain sequence. Its antigen remains undetermined. Per-nucleotide qualities are absent, and no much larger clonotype sits a single base away. The CDR3, cysteine through phenylalanine, is 14 amino acids long. Only the CDR3 portion is preserved as DNA: 42 bases, with reading frame beginning at the first base. Based on the germline V gene, the CDR1 and CDR2 sequences are SGHNT and YENEEA. V gives up 2 bases and J gives up 4 bases, and the segment between their germline ends measures 9 bases. Whole blood was collected in K2EDTA tubes by collaborating institutions according to the institutions' own protocols. For TCRbeta analysis, collaborators shipped samples as frozen whole blood, isolated PBMCs, or DNA extracted from either of those sample types. This record belongs to a study of blood T cell repertoires in COVID-19 (dated by TCRdb to the early 2020s). Study-level background: Samples from collaborators originated in the United States, Italy and Spain and spanned both the acute and convalescent phases of COVID-19. Subjects who had been exposed to COVID-19, were actively infected with it, or had recovered from it provided the deeply sampled blood TCRbeta repertoires that made up the dataset. The samples were drawn from two sources: the first 160 participants of the ongoing ImmuneRACE study, and 1,254 subjects contributed by 6 global collaborators. The prospective study material was composed of cDNA or gDNA derived from T cells, B-cell-depleted T cells, or PBMCs. Where HLA class I and class II types were available, the types were taken from metadata supplied by the sample provider, not from assay-based typing. The sample metadata nearly always contained a de-identified subject ID, COVID-19 status, age in years and sex. The repertoires were released in a freely available public database intended as a resource for research on the immune response to SARS-CoV-2. Broad study findings and their caveats: The quantity of clinical and demographic metadata differed by source and by participant and was supplied without curation.

TCRbeta CDR3 regions were amplified from genomic DNA by means of the immunoSEQ Assay, a bias-controlled multiplex PCR. As for the authors' bioinformatics: Within the assay, amplification of reference gene primers was used to estimate how many nucleated cells each sample contained. Sequence reads were collapsed and filtered to measure the absolute abundance of every unique TCRbeta CDR3 rearrangement. For each sample, productive Simpson clonality was calculated by taking the square root of Simpson's diversity index across productive rearrangements. As stored in TCRdb, this immuneACCESS dataset retains in-frame rearrangements with V and J assigned. A fraction of the clones does not appear; measured against another copy, unresolved V genes explain less than half of the discrepancy, and the remainder lacks a known reason. V and J calls and clone size are given by that table; D and trimming were obtained from the DNA. This sample lists under 200,000 clones; 65% to 85% were detected once. Of the sample, around 8.4% falls within the top ten clones.

The sample consisted of peripheral blood. This chain is built from TRBV11-3 and TRBJ2-1; a weak D assignment points to TRBD2 (6 bases agree). The clonotype was recovered from a woman older than 75 with active or convalescent COVID-19. The CDR3: CASSLSGLYNEQFF. The base sequence is TGTGCCAGCAGCTTATCGGGACTTTACAATGAGCAGTTCTTC. Reference TRBV11-3 and TRBJ2-1 proteins supply the regions before and after the CDR3; the full variable domain is: EAGVVQSPRYKIIEKKQPVAFWCNPISGHNTLYWYLQNLGQGPELLIRYENEEAVDDSQLPKDRFSAERLKGVDSTLKIQPAELGDSAVYLCASSLSGLYNEQFFGPGTRLTVL.